The 8 T cell receptor beta chains reported below all come from one sample, sequenced in a study of T cells after yellow fever vaccination. TCRdb independently ran MiXCR on the 5' RACE reads; one entry per CDR3 protein. This table has 340,000 or so distinct CDR3 sequences, 12% appearing once. Sequencing used CD4+ T cells sorted from PBMCs, obtained 15 days after the yellow fever booster vaccination. Receptors originate from a young man who received the YFV17D yellow fever vaccine.

This clonotype was seen repeatedly, ten times or more. The chain carries TRBV7-8 and TRBJ2-7, with 8 bases fitting TRBD1. The CDR3 covers 15 residues. Germline V gives CDR1 SGHVS, CDR2 FQNEAQ. V gave up 0 bases and J gave up 4 bases; unmatched junction bases: 5. In nucleotides, the CDR3 is TGTGCCAGCAGCTTAGCCCGGGACAGGCGTTACGAGCAGTACGTC. The encoded protein is CASSLARDRRYEQYV.

In this sample, this clonotype turned up a few times. The chain combines TRBV4-2 with TRBJ2-4; TRBD2 matches 9 bases. The CDR3 is 15 amino acids. The V gene end was trimmed by 5 bases and the J gene end by 3 bases; junction bases not matched to a gene: 5. Germline CDR1 is LGHNA and CDR2 is YNFKEQ. The CDR3: CASSSAGGYKNIQYF. For the CDR3, the DNA is TGTGCCAGCAGCTCAGCGGGGGGTTACAAAAACATTCAGTACTTC.

This clonotype was found once. The rearrangement joins TRBV9 to TRBJ1-2; D is unclear. Germline V gene data show CDR1 as SGDLS and CDR2 as YYNGEE. The CDR3 runs to 13 residues. V shed 0 bases and J shed 3 bases, with 6 bases lying between them. The CDR3 nucleotides read TGTGCCAGCAGCGTAGAGGCGGACTATGGCTACACCTTC. This codes for CASSVEADYGYTF. The full variable domain, with the rest looked up from reference TRBV9 and TRBJ1-2, is DSGVTQTPKHLITATGQRVTLRCSPRSGDLSVYWYQQSLDQGLQFLIQYYNGEERAKGNILERFSAQQFPDLHSELNLSSLELGDSALYFCASSVEADYGYTFGSGTRLTVV.

The chain carries TRBV24-1 and TRBJ2-5; 7 bases line up with TRBD2. This CDR3 has 15 amino acids. V was clipped by 1 base and J by 5 bases; unmatched bases: 6. Per germline, CDR1 KGHDR and CDR2 SFDVKD. In DNA form, the CDR3 reads TGTGCCACCAGTGATTTCCTGGCGGGGGTGGAGACCCAGTACTTC. Residues: CATSDFLAGVETQYF.

This clonotype was seen many times. This rearrangement joins TRBV7-8 to TRBJ2-2, with D maybe TRBD2 (6 bases). CDR3 size: 15 residues. Trimming shortened V by 2 bases and J by 5 bases, and 12 bases separated the two germline ends. In germline, CDR1 is SGHVS, CDR2 FQNEAQ. As DNA, the CDR3 is TGTGCCAGCAGCTTACTCGGGGGTACAACCGGGGAGCTGTTTTTT. It specifies CASSLLGGTTGELFF. Together with reference TRBV7-8 and TRBJ2-2, the CDR3 gives the full variable domain: GAGVSQSPRYKVAKRGQDVALRCDPISGHVSLFWYQQALGQGPEFLTYFQNEAQLDKSGLPSDRFFAERPEGSVSTLKIQRTQQEDSAVYLCASSLLGGTTGELFFGEGSRLTVL.

The chain has TRBV6-2 or TRBV6-3 and TRBJ1-2; no reliable D call. This CDR3 is 16 amino acids long. Germline loops: CDR1 MNHEY, CDR2 SVGEGT. The V gene lost 2 bases and the J gene lost 7 bases, with 20 bases spanning the gap. This CDR3 is CASSYPGGILTRGYTF. The CDR3 DNA reads as TGTGCCAGCAGTTACCCGGGCGGCATCCTAACTCGTGGCTACACCTTC.

This chain joins TRBV6-5 and TRBJ1-6; TRBD1 matches at 10 bases. The length of the CDR3 is 13 residues. V was clipped by 10 bases and J by 9 bases; unmatched bases: 6. In germline, CDR1 is MNHEY, CDR2 SVGAGI. The CDR3 DNA reads as TGTGCCACGCAGACAGGGGGCATTTCACCCCTCCACTTT. Its protein product is CATQTGGISPLHF.

This clonotype was observed many times. The rearrangement uses TRBV11-3 and TRBJ2-1, with D perhaps being TRBD1 or TRBD2 (5 bases each). Germline V CDR1 and CDR2: SGHNT, YENEEA. The CDR3 contains 13 residues. The V and J ends lost 4 bases and 6 bases respectively, with 10 bases between them. The CDR3 coding sequence is TGTGCCAGCAGCTCTTATGGGGGCAATGAGCAGTTCTTC. Translation: CASSSYGGNEQFF.